This T cell receptor (beta chain) emerged from a study of T cell responses to AZD1222 COVID-19 vaccine. Study-wide background: Second doses at about 4 or about 12 weeks were pooled.

The table came from immunoSEQ multiplex PCR; TCRdb's copy has only in-frame clones and leaves some out. The sample contains 95,000 to 150,000 clones, approximately 84% of which appear only once. This CDR3 region has 14 residues. V lost 1 base and J 9 bases, leaving 13 bases between the germline ends. Germline lookup yields CDR1 LNHNV and CDR2 YYDKDF (reference sequence). As concerns this clone: Its antigen is unidentified.

Broader study findings: No repertoire was sampled before or during the peak T cell response, only after it. AZD1222 recipients seropositive at baseline numbered only 5 or 6.

The specimen was peripheral blood, collected on day 0 of AZD1222 vaccination. This receptor was obtained from an adult in good health. The rearrangement joins TRBV15 to TRBJ2-1; maybe TRBD1 (5 bases). This CDR3 reads CATSRGQGYGEQFF. The DNA of the CDR3 is TGTGCCACCAGCAGAGGTCAGGGCTACGGTGAGCAGTTCTTC.